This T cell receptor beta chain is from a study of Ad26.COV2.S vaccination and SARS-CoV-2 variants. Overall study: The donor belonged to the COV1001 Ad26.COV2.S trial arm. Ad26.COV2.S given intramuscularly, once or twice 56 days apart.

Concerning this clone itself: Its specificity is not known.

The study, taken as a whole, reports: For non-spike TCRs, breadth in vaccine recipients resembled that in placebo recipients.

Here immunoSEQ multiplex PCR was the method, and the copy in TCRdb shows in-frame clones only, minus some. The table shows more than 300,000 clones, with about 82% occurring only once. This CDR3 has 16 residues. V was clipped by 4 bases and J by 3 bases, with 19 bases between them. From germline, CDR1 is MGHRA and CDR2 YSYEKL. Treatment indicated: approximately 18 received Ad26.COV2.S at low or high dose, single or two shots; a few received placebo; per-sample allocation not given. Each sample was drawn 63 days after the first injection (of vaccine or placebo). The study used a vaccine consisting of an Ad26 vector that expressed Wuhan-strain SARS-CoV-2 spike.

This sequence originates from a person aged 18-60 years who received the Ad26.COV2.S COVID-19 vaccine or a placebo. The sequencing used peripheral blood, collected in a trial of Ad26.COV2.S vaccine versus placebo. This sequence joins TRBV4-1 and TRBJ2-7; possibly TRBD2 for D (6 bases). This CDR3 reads CASSPGSSGWVYEQYF. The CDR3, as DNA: TGCGCCAGCAGCCCGGGGTCCAGCGGGTGGGTCTACGAGCAGTACTTC.